This T cell receptor beta chain was retrieved from a study of T cell clonality in common variable immunodeficiency. Method: immunoSEQ multiplex PCR; TCRdb's copy keeps in-frame clones and lacks some. Its clone listing holds around 15,000 clones. The study, taken as a whole, reports: Reportedly, TCR beta sequences from common variable immunodeficiency showed fewer deletions and N-nucleotide insertions.

Concerning this clone: Its antigen is not known. The CDR3 end falls 3 residues outside the read, so it is completed with the germline J gene.

CDR3 length equals 15 residues. CDR1 SGHDT and CDR2 YYEEEE come from the germline V gene. The V gene lost 4 bases and the J gene lost 2 bases, with 16 bases spanning the gap. Aged about 8 to 65 years, CVID subjects averaged approximately 36 years old. CVID subjects had received replacement immunoglobulin for at least one year. Donors gave roughly 5 to 8 ml heparinized peripheral whole blood. The sequence derives from a human donor with common variable immunodeficiency. J is TRBJ2-7 and V is TRBV5-6; a possible D gene is TRBD2 (5 bases). The sequenced sample consisted of peripheral blood mononuclear cells. CDR3 DNA, as far as it was read: TGTGCCAGCAGCCGGGTTAGCGACGGCACCTACGAG. Protein: CASSRVSDGTYE. The entire CDR3 is CASSRVSDGTYEQYF. The full variable domain, its missing parts supplied by reference TRBV5-6 and TRBJ2-7, is DAGVTQSPTHLIKTRGQQVTLRCSPKSGHDTVSWYQQALGQGPQFIFQYYEEEERQRGNFPDRFSGHQFPNYSSELNVNALLLGDSALYLCASSRVSDGTYEQYFGPGTRLTVT.